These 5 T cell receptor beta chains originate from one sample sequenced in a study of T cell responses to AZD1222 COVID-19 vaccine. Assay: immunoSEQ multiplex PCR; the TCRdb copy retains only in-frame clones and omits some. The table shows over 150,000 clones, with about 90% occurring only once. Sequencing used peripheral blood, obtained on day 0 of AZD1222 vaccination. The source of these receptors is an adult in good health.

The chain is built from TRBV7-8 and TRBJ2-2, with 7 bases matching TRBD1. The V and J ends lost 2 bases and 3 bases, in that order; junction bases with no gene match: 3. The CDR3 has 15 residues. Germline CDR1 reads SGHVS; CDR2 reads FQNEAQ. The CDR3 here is CASSLQGQHTGELFF. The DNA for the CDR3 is TGTGCCAGCAGCTTACAGGGACAGCACACCGGGGAGCTGTTTTTT.

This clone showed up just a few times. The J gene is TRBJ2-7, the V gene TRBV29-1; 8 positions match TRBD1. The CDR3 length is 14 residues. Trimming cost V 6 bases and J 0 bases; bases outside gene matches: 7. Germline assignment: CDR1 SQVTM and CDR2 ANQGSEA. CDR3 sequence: CSVRWTGSSYEQYF. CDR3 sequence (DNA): TGCAGCGTCAGATGGACAGGGAGCTCCTACGAGCAGTACTTC.

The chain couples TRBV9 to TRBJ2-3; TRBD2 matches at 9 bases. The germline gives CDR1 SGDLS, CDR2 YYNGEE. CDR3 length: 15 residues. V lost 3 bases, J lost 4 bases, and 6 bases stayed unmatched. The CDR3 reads CASSGTSEEADTQYF. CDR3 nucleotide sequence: TGTGCCAGCAGCGGGACTAGCGAGGAGGCAGATACGCAGTATTTT.

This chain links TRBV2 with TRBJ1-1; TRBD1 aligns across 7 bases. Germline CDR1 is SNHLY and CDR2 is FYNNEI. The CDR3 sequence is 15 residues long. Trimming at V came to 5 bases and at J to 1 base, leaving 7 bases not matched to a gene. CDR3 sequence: CASSPRQGGNTEAFF. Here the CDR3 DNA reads TGTGCCAGCAGTCCCAGACAGGGTGGGAACACTGAAGCTTTCTTT.

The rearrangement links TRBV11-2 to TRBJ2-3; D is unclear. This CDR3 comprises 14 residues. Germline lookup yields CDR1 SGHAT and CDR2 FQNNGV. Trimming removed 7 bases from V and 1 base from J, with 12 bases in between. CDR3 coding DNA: TGTGCCAGCACCCCCCAGCGCGGCACAGATACGCAGTATTTT. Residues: CASTPQRGTDTQYF.